What follows are 12 T cell receptor beta chains derived from one specimen sequenced in a study of blood T cell repertoires in COVID-19 (dated by TCRdb to about 2020). The library was prepared using the immunoSEQ multiplex PCR assay. Not all clones reach the TCRdb copy of this immuneACCESS table, which keeps in-frame sequences only. Checked studies attribute under half of the gap to unresolved V genes and leave the rest unexplained. This sample gives some 7,800 clones in total; 86% of them show up just once. Clones ranked in the top ten supply around 15% of the sample. Source material: peripheral blood. The receptors stem from a woman aged 55-75 years with active COVID-19.

This chain links TRBV19 with TRBJ2-5; tentative D call: TRBD1 (6 bases). Trimming removed 5 bases at V and 5 bases at J, with 15 bases between. The CDR3 length is 14 residues. Germline CDR1 and CDR2: LNHDA and SQIVND (reference sequence). Here the CDR3 DNA reads TGTGCCAGTAGTGTCAGCTACAGGGTGGAGACCCAGTACTTC. This encodes CASSVSYRVETQYF.

V and J are TRBV5-6 and TRBJ1-2; 10 bases match TRBD1. Germline CDR1 is SGHDT and CDR2 is YYEEEE. CDR3 length equals 13 residues. V lost 4 bases and J lost 5; bases outside the gene matches: 2. This chain's CDR3 is CASSPGQGYGYTF. The CDR3 region has the DNA TGTGCCAGCAGCCCGGGACAGGGGTATGGCTACACCTTC.

The chain recombines TRBV11-3 with TRBJ1-2; TRBD1 agrees at 7 bases. Per the germline V gene, CDR1 is SGHNT and CDR2 is YENEEA. The CDR3 contains 14 residues. V lost 5 bases to trimming and J lost 1 base; unmatched junction nucleotides: 4. The CDR3 is CASSPRDSNYGYTF. In nucleotides, the CDR3 is TGTGCCAGCAGCCCCCGGGACAGTAACTATGGCTACACCTTC.

The rearrangement uses TRBV14 and TRBJ2-2; 8 nucleotides agree with TRBD2. V lost 4 bases to trimming and J lost 7 bases; unmatched junction nucleotides: 11. Germline V lookup: CDR1 SGHDN, CDR2 FVKESK. This CDR3 spans 16 amino acids. This CDR3 reads CASSPLSGGSYGELFF. CDR3 in DNA: TGTGCCAGCAGCCCCCTGTCGGGGGGGTCCTACGGGGAGCTGTTTTTT.

This sequence joins TRBV7-2 and TRBJ2-7, with D tentatively TRBD2 (5 bases). V gave up 5 bases and J gave up 4 bases, with 18 bases separating them. The germline CDR1 and CDR2 sequences are SGHTA and FQGNSA. The CDR3 is 15 amino acids. The CDR3 sequence is CASSKTPGGGYEQYF. CDR3 DNA sequence: TGTGCCAGCAGCAAAACACCGGGCGGAGGATACGAGCAGTACTTC.

The rearrangement links TRBV15 to TRBJ1-5; D gene unclear. This CDR3 is built from 18 residues. V was trimmed by 3 bases and J by 0 bases, leaving 18 bases between them. Germline CDR1 and CDR2: LNHNV and YYDKDF (reference sequence). CDR3 residues: CATSSAGGGVYSNQPQHF. CDR3 DNA sequence: TGTGCCACCAGCAGCGCCGGAGGAGGCGTTTATAGCAATCAGCCCCAGCATTTT.

The chain uses TRBV20-1 and TRBJ1-1; perhaps TRBD1 as D (5 bases). The CDR3 totals 12 residues. V lost 3 bases, J lost 2 bases, and 7 bases lay in between. The germline V gene has CDR1 DFQATT and CDR2 SNEGSKA (reference sequence). The CDR3 region is CSASTGNTEAFF. The CDR3 DNA reads as TGCAGTGCTAGTACAGGAAACACTGAAGCTTTCTTT.

The V gene is TRBV27, the J gene TRBJ2-1; no clear D. Per the germline V gene, CDR1 is MNHEY and CDR2 is SMNVEV (reference sequence). V lost 0 bases to trimming and J lost 0 bases, with 6 bases between them. CDR3 length equals 15 residues. This CDR3 is CASSLSRSSYNEQFF. DNA for the CDR3: TGTGCCAGCAGTTTATCAAGGAGCTCCTACAATGAGCAGTTCTTC.

This clone was picked up one time. The rearrangement links TRBV5-1 to TRBJ2-7; 9 nucleotides agree with TRBD2. The V and J ends lost 4 bases and 0 bases, in that order; junction bases with no gene match: 8. This CDR3 region has 16 residues. Germline V lookup: CDR1 SGHRS, CDR2 YFSETQ. The CDR3 spells CASSLRPTSGSYEQYF. As DNA, the CDR3 is TGCGCCAGCAGCCTCAGACCGACTAGCGGCTCCTACGAGCAGTACTTC.

This chain uses TRBV5-1 with TRBJ2-3; TRBD1 matches at 9 bases. This CDR3 is built from 16 residues. V trimming: 1 base; J trimming: 3 bases; junction bases outside the gene matches: 6. Germline V gene sequence: CDR1 SGHRS, CDR2 YFSETQ. For the CDR3, the DNA is TGCGCCAGCAGCTTGTTTCCGGGACAGGGAACAGATACGCAGTATTTT. Its translation is CASSLFPGQGTDTQYF. The whole variable domain, filled in from reference TRBV5-1 and TRBJ2-3, reads KAGVTQTPRYLIKTRGQQVTLSCSPISGHRSVSWYQQTPGQGLQFLFEYFSETQRNKGNFPGRFSGRQFSNSRSEMNVSTLELGDSALYLCASSLFPGQGTDTQYFGPGTRLTVL.

This chain links TRBV5-4 with TRBJ2-5; 12 nucleotides match TRBD1. V trimming: 4 bases; J trimming: 4 bases; junction bases outside the gene matches: 5. Germline loops: CDR1 SGHNT, CDR2 YYREEE (reference sequence). The CDR3 extends over 15 amino acids. The CDR3 here is CASSPGDRGRETQYF. CDR3 nucleotides: TGTGCCAGCAGCCCCGGGGACAGGGGGCGAGAGACCCAGTACTTC.

Notes on this clone: The identical CDR3 is also encoded by other nucleotide sequences in the sample. The gene calls are TRBV6-2 or TRBV6-3 and TRBJ2-1; 10 positions match TRBD2. The CDR3 is made up of 17 amino acids. The germline CDR1 and CDR2 sequences are MNHEY and SVGEGT. V dropped 0 bases and J dropped 4; count of bases not matched to a gene: 6. The chain's CDR3 is CASSYSGLAGVYNEQFF. CDR3 in DNA: TGTGCCAGCAGTTACTCAGGGCTAGCGGGGGTGTACAATGAGCAGTTCTTC.